The clone carrying this T cell receptor beta chain occurred a few times. The antigen remains unidentified. The CDR3 loop spans 15 amino acids. In germline, CDR1 is SEHNR, CDR2 FQNEAQ (reference sequence). V lost 5 bases to trimming and J lost 0 bases, with 11 bases between them. MiXCR, applied by TCRdb to the 5' RACE reads, yields one record per CDR3 protein. The table lists under 550,000 distinct CDR3 sequences, around 17% of them singletons, with roughly 21% in the top ten. This sample stems from a study of T-cell memory formation after mild COVID-19. Study-level points and caveats: The authors did not confirm SARS-CoV-2 specificity of second-wave clones peaking day 37. Largely, contracting CD4+ clones fell within CM and EM, and contracting CD8+ clones within EMRA. The study detected some responding clones in pre-infection memory, suggesting cross-reactive memory joined.

J is TRBJ1-5 and V is TRBV7-9; weak D call: TRBD1 (6 bases). The source of this sequence is a man younger than 30 who had mild COVID-19 (a few samples of this study predate the infection). Cell type and time point are not known. Sequencing used PBMCs or a T cell subset sorted from them (not recorded which). This chain's CDR3 is CASSLGTPSNQPQHF. CDR3 bases: TGTGCCAGCAGCCTTGGGACACCTAGCAATCAGCCCCAGCATTTT.